The T cell receptor (beta chain) described here comes from a study of Graves' ophthalmopathy and Graves' hyperthyroidism. Study as a whole: No treatment had been given when peripheral blood was collected at initial diagnosis. Findings and limits, study-wide: Most expanded clonotypes from thyroid (those above 0.001 frequency) were also found in blood. A 13-signature model separated ophthalmopathy from stable hyperthyroidism, 85% to 90% sensitivity, around 79% specificity.

Symptoms, serum thyroxine and TRAb, thyroid ultrasound, and orbital computed tomography formed the diagnostic basis. On this clonotype itself: Its target is not known.

Germline trimming cut 6 bases from V and 5 bases from J; bases unmatched to any gene: 4. The CDR3 has 13 amino acids. Germline CDR1 is MNHNS and CDR2 is SASEGT. Researchers took RNA transcripts and amplified TCR beta CDR3 regions from them. First-round RT-PCR used HTBI primers; second-round multiplex PCR followed. TCRdb ran MiXCR on the multiplex PCR reads and lists one entry per CDR3 protein. The table lists 300,000 to 400,000 distinct CDR3 sequences, about a sixth of them singletons. This sequence was found in an adult man with Graves' ophthalmopathy. The chain combines TRBV6-1 with TRBJ1-1; 9 bases match TRBD1. Sequenced material: peripheral blood. CDR3 sequence: CASRGDRETEAFF. CDR3 DNA: TGTGCCAGCAGAGGGGACAGGGAAACTGAAGCTTTCTTT.